This T cell receptor beta chain was obtained from a study of blood T cell repertoires in COVID-19. Study as a whole: Collection of acute and convalescent COVID-19 samples took place in the United States, Italy and Spain.

The V end lost 0 bases, the J end lost 0 bases, and 17 bases lay between the germline ends. Germline V gene sequence: CDR1 MRHNA, CDR2 SNTAGT. The CDR3 covers 19 residues. Sequencing used immunoSEQ multiplex PCR; TCRdb keeps in-frame clones, though not all of them. The table lists around 260,000 clones, around 87% of them singletons. The material sequenced was peripheral blood. The chain is built from TRBV6-4 and TRBJ1-4, with D possibly matching TRBD1 (5 bases). The sequence was collected from a woman between 50 and 59 years old with acute or convalescent COVID-19. CDR3 DNA sequence: TGTGCCAGCAGTGACTCGAGAAGGCTGGGGCCCGCAACTAATGAAAAACTGTTTTTT. Protein product: CASSDSRRLGPATNEKLFF.